These T cell receptor beta chains were read from a single sample in a study of blood T cell repertoires in COVID-19. Some clones are missing from TCRdb's copy, which holds only in-frame ones; the method was immunoSEQ multiplex PCR. The sample holds approximately 100,000 clones; 91% are singletons and the top ten take roughly 17%. The sample was peripheral blood. The receptor set was obtained from a man aged 50 to 59 with acute or convalescent COVID-19. The CDR3 runs from the conserved cysteine through the conserved F or W. D genes are given only for firm matches. Expanded clones get a size class; other rows say once, few or many, or leave the size out.

V	size	D	J	DNA	CDR3
TRBV5-5	NA	NA	TRBJ2-7	TGTGCCAGCAGCTACACCTTCTACGAGCAGTACTTC	CASSYTFYEQYF
TRBV6-4	NA	NA	TRBJ1-1	TGTGCCAGCAGTGCACAGGGAATGACTGAAGCTTTCTTT	CASSAQGMTEAFF
TRBV5-1	NA	TRBD1	TRBJ2-7	TGCGCCAGCAGCCGGGGACAGGGGGTCAACGAGCAGTACTTC	CASSRGQGVNEQYF
TRBV18	once	NA	TRBJ1-2	TGTGCCAGCTCACCACCGGGAAGGAGGGGGGGCGGCTACACCTTC	CASSPPGRRGGGYTF
TRBV7-2	NA	NA	TRBJ1-1	TGTGCCAGCAGCTTAAACAGGATGAACACTGAAGCTTTCTTT	CASSLNRMNTEAFF
TRBV11-2	once	NA	TRBJ1-1	TGTGCCAGCAGCTTATTGGGGAGTTCGGGCACTGAAGCTTTCTTT	CASSLLGSSGTEAFF
TRBV25-1	NA	NA	TRBJ2-7	TGTGCCGGCAGTGAATTCAGAAACTACGAGCAGTACTTC	CAGSEFRNYEQYF
TRBV7-9	NA	TRBD1	TRBJ1-6	TGTGCCAGCAGCTTAGCGGCAGGGGGCGCGGATTCACCCCTCCACTTT	CASSLAAGGADSPLHF
TRBV7-2	NA	NA	TRBJ1-4	TGTGCCAGCAGCTTCGAAACCACGGGGGGGAAACTGTTTTTT	CASSFETTGGKLFF
TRBV10-1	once	NA	TRBJ2-7	TGCGCCAGCAGTCCGACAGGACCCTACGAGCAGTACTTC	CASSPTGPYEQYF
TRBV6-5	NA	TRBD1	TRBJ1-2	TGTGCCAGCAGGATGGGACAGGCGAATGGCTACACCTTC	CASRMGQANGYTF
TRBV28	NA	NA	TRBJ2-7	TGTGCCAGCAGTTTACGGAGAAACGAGCAGTACTTC	CASSLRRNEQYF
TRBV19	NA	NA	TRBJ1-1	TGTGCCAGTAGTACCCCGGCAGGGCTCACTGAAGCTTTCTTT	CASSTPAGLTEAFF
TRBV11-2	NA	TRBD2	TRBJ2-5	TGTGCCAGCAGCTCAGGACTAGCGGGGGGACAAGAGACCCAGTACTTC	CASSSGLAGGQETQYF
TRBV10-1	NA	NA	TRBJ1-2	TGCGCCGGATTGACGGGATACGGGGGCTACACCTTC	CAGLTGYGGYTF
TRBV6-1	NA	TRBD1	TRBJ1-5	TGTGCCAGCAGTGAAGCACCAGACAGGGTATTAGGTCAGCCCCAGCATTTT	CASSEAPDRVLGQPQHF
TRBV7-2	few	TRBD1	TRBJ1-2	TGTGCCAGCAGCCCCCTCCGTCCCGGGACAGAGTTCTATGGCTACACCTTC	CASSPLRPGTEFYGYTF
TRBV19	NA	NA	TRBJ1-2	TGTGCCAGTAGTATGGGGACACTGGCCCTGGGAGGCTACACCTTC	CASSMGTLALGGYTF
TRBV6-5	once	TRBD2	TRBJ2-3	TGTGCCAGCAGTTCCCCGGGAGGGGGTGGCACAGATACGCAGTATTTT	CASSSPGGGGTDTQYF
TRBV11-2	NA	TRBD1	TRBJ2-2	TGTGCCAGCAGCTTAGGGACAGGGAGGACCGGGGAGCTGTTTTTT	CASSLGTGRTGELFF
TRBV7-9	NA	NA	TRBJ1-1	TGTGCCAGCACCAAGCTCGCAGGGGTGGGCACTGAAGCTTTCTTT	CASTKLAGVGTEAFF
TRBV5-5	NA	NA	TRBJ1-6	TGTGCCAGCAGGCCCGGGCAGGAGGTCACCTATAATTCACCCCTCCACTTT	CASRPGQEVTYNSPLHF
TRBV15	NA	NA	TRBJ1-2	TGTGCCACCAGCAGACGACAGAAGAACTATGGCTACACCTTC	CATSRRQKNYGYTF
TRBV6-6	NA	NA	TRBJ2-2	TGTGCCAGCAGTGACATCAGGGCTTCCACCGGGGAGCTGTTTTTT	CASSDIRASTGELFF
TRBV24-1	NA	TRBD2	TRBJ2-5	TGTGCCCCGCGGGGGGTGACAGAGACCCAGTACTTC	CAPRGVTETQYF
TRBV30	NA	NA	TRBJ2-7	TGTGCCTGGAGTGTACCCGGGCCCCAGGGTTACGAGCAGTACTTC	CAWSVPGPQGYEQYF
TRBV28	NA	NA	TRBJ2-7	TGTGCCAGCGTCACGGGCTACGAGCAGTACTTC	CASVTGYEQYF
TRBV19	NA	TRBD1	TRBJ2-7	TGTGCCAGTAGTATAGTGGGGACAGGGGACCACGAGCAGTACTTC	CASSIVGTGDHEQYF
TRBV2	NA	NA	TRBJ1-4	TGTGCCAGCAGTGATTACCCAGGGGTGGGAGAAAAACTGTTTTTT	CASSDYPGVGEKLFF
TRBV18	NA	NA	TRBJ2-1	TGTGCCAGCTCACTCGACAGCGGGCCCTCTACCCTCTACAATGAGCAGTTCTTC	CASSLDSGPSTLYNEQFF
TRBV25-1	once	NA	TRBJ2-7	TGTGCCAGCAGTCTGGGCAGTAACTACGAGCAGTACTTC	CASSLGSNYEQYF
TRBV27	NA	NA	TRBJ2-1	TGTGCCAGCAGAAAGGGACGGACTAATGGTGAGCAGTTCTTC	CASRKGRTNGEQFF
TRBV19	NA	TRBD1	TRBJ1-3	TGTGCCAGTAGTTCGGACAGGGAACGCGGAAACACCATATATTTT	CASSSDRERGNTIYF
TRBV19	NA	TRBD1	TRBJ1-4	TGTGCCAGTAGTAAAACACCGGGACAGGGAATAGAAAAACTGTTTTTT	CASSKTPGQGIEKLFF
TRBV6-1	NA	NA	TRBJ2-7	TGTGCCAGCAGTGAAGCGGCAGGGTCCGTCTACGAGCAGTACTTC	CASSEAAGSVYEQYF
TRBV27	NA	TRBD1	TRBJ2-1	TGTGCCAGCAGTTTATACGGACAGGGGAATGAGCAGTTCTTC	CASSLYGQGNEQFF
TRBV3-1/TRBV3-2	NA	NA	TRBJ2-3	TGTGCCAGCAGCCGACAGAGCACAGATACGCAGTATTTT	CASSRQSTDTQYF
TRBV4-1	NA	NA	TRBJ2-7	TGCGCCAGCAGCCAAGGAGTGAGTCTAGGCTCCTACGAGCAGTACTTC	CASSQGVSLGSYEQYF
TRBV7-3	few	NA	TRBJ2-7	TGTGCCAGCAGCTTACAGAGCTCCGGGTACGAGCAGTACTTC	CASSLQSSGYEQYF
TRBV6-5	NA	TRBD1	TRBJ1-5	TGTGCCAGCAGTTACTCTTCAGGGGGTAATCAGCCCCAGCATTTT	CASSYSSGGNQPQHF
TRBV6-5	NA	NA	TRBJ2-5	TGTGCCAGCAGCCGCAGTGGAGTACGGGAGACCCAGTACTTC	CASSRSGVRETQYF